This entry is about one T cell receptor (beta chain). The antigen it binds to is not known. Per-base qualities were not stored, and no clone one base away is much larger. This sample stems from a study of OX40 agonist ivuxolimab in advanced cancers. Looking at the study overall: Ivuxolimab was an agonistic, fully human IgG2 monoclonal antibody directed against OX40 (CD134), a costimulatory receptor. Intravenous ivuxolimab was administered to patients every 2 weeks at six dose levels: 0.01, 0.1, 0.3, 1.5, 3 and 10 mg/kg. Of the approximately 54 dose-escalation patients, hepatocellular carcinoma was present in around 19, melanoma in roughly 15, renal cell carcinoma in 9 and head and neck cancer in 9. The dose-escalation cohort was roughly 83% male with a mean age of roughly 60 years, ranging from roughly 20 to 85. Patients were allowed to have had prior anti-PD-1, anti-PD-L1 or anti-CTLA-4 therapy, and around 40% of the dose-escalation patients had previously received checkpoint inhibitors. Three dose-escalation patients achieved partial responses, one with hepatocellular carcinoma and two with cutaneous melanoma. Peripheral TCRbeta sequencing aimed to test whether ivuxolimab altered TCR sequence diversity and caused clonal T-cell expansion. The paper covers the monotherapy dose-escalation part of the phase I ivuxolimab trial, which included N of about 56 patients.

Patients with a history of autoimmune disease or receiving systemic immunosuppression were excluded from the trial. Peripheral blood for TCR sequencing was drawn from every dose cohort at baseline, at cycle 4 day 1 and at cycle 7 day 1. Samples came from an open-label, multicenter, first-in-human phase I dose-escalation trial of ivuxolimab. Adults with locally advanced or metastatic head and neck squamous cell, hepatocellular, melanoma or renal cell carcinoma were enrolled in the trial. Before TCR sequencing, CD4+ and CD8+ T cells were separately sorted from peripheral blood. For sequencing of the TCRbeta CDR3 region, genomic DNA was extracted from the sorted cells. TCRbeta CDR3 regions were sequenced using the immunoSEQ Assay. TCRdb re-hosts the immuneACCESS table, in-frame sequences only. Its copies lack some clones; in the studies checked, an unresolved V gene accounts for under half of them, and the cause for the rest is not known. A total of approximately 66,000 clones appear in this sample, around 88% of them only once. Of the sample, around 0.56% falls within the top ten clones.

What the authors observed across the whole study: Partial responders in the 0.1-3.0 mg/kg groups had among the lowest normalized peripheral clonal expansion, especially among CD8+ T cells. Low levels of normalized T-cell clonal expansion were also shown by some nonresponding patients. Which antigens the clonally expanded peripheral T cells were specific for was not determined. After ivuxolimab, expanded clones were on average more numerous among CD8+ T cells than among CD4+ T cells. Clonal expansion of both CD4+ and CD8+ blood T cells was observed from baseline to week 6 at doses 0.1 to 3.0 mg/kg.

From the cysteine up to the phenylalanine, the CDR3 has a length of 13 residues. This entry keeps only the CDR3 DNA: 39 bases, framed from base 1. Via the germline V gene, CDR1 is SGHRS and CDR2 YFSETQ. Trimming removed 4 bases from V and 2 bases from J, leaving 8 bases between the germline ends. The receptor's source is an adult with an advanced solid tumor such as melanoma, head and neck, liver or kidney cancer. The chain links TRBV5-1 with TRBJ2-3, with TRBD1 tentatively as D gene (6 bases match). The sequencing used CD4+ or CD8+ T cells sorted from blood, collected in a trial of the OX40 agonist ivuxolimab. The CDR3 protein sequence reads: CASSGQNTDTQYF. The DNA sequence is as follows: TGCGCCAGCAGCGGACAGAACACAGATACGCAGTATTTT.